This T cell receptor beta chain derives from a study of blood T cells in healthy people across ages. Study-wide points: In older individuals, TCR beta diversity per million T cells was lower, falling roughly linearly with age. The study regarded diversity estimates from one million T cells as underestimates.

A second about 7 to 11 cycle PCR used barcoded and J-beta primers. TCRdb passed the 5' RACE reads through MiXCR, listing each CDR3 protein once. Among 700,000 or so distinct CDR3 sequences listed, around 38% were seen once. As regards this clonotype: Antigen unknown.

What was sequenced was blood. The clonotype originates from a man older than 75 in good health.

The CDR3 region is CASSFYPPRANQQETQYF. The DNA for the CDR3 is TGTGCCAGCAGTTTTTACCCTCCACGGGCGAACCAACAAGAGACCCAGTACTTC. V usage is TRBV28 and J usage is TRBJ2-5; D is unresolved. The CDR3 loop spans 18 amino acids. CDR1 is MDHEN, CDR2 SYDVKM, per germline. Trimming took off 3 bases at V and 2 bases at J, with 22 bases between the two ends. Full variable domain (missing parts from reference TRBV28 and TRBJ2-5): DVKVTQSSRYLVKRTGEKVFLECVQDMDHENMFWYRQDPGLGLRLIYFSYDVKMKEKGDIPEGYSVSREKKERFSLILESASTNQTSMYLCASSFYPPRANQQETQYFGPGTRLLVL.